This passage covers 5 T cell receptor beta chains from one sample sequenced in a study of blood T cells in healthy people across ages. A sample-barcoded 5' primer and a J-beta primer mix were used in a second PCR of about 7 to 12 cycles. TCRdb re-called the 5' RACE reads through MiXCR, storing one row per CDR3 protein. The table records hundreds of thousands of distinct CDR3 sequences, roughly 50% of them present only once. The sequenced sample was blood. Every receptor here comes from a man in his forties in good health.

This clonotype has a handful of counts. The CDR3 is CASSQARTQYF. CDR3 coding DNA: TGTGCCAGCAGCCAAGCCAGGACCCAGTACTTC. The chain links TRBV14 to TRBJ2-7; no clear D. The DNA end is more similar to TRBJ2-5, so the J call may be wrong. Germline V gives CDR1 SGHDN, CDR2 FVKESK. CDR3 size: 11 residues.

This chain links TRBV5-1 with TRBJ1-1, with TRBD1 matching 7 bases. V gave up 0 bases and J gave up 4 bases; unmatched junction bases: 3. The CDR3 runs to 14 residues. Germline V gives CDR1 SGHRS, CDR2 YFSETQ. The CDR3 nucleotides read TGCGCCAGCAGCTTGGGACAGGGAGTCACTGAAGCTTTCTTT. Translation: CASSLGQGVTEAFF.

In DNA, the CDR3 is TGTGCCAGCAGCTCACAGTACAGGGGCGAGCAGTACTTC. Its translation: CASSSQYRGEQYF. J is TRBJ2-7 and V is TRBV11-1; 7 bases are a match to TRBD1. With 4 bases clipped from V and 6 bases from J, the junction kept 6 bases outside the gene matches. CDR3 length: 13 amino acids. Germline V gene data show CDR1 as SGHAT and CDR2 as FQDESV (reference sequence).

This chain joins TRBV20-1 and TRBJ2-7; TRBD2 aligns across 11 bases. Losses at the gene ends were 3 bases for V and 2 bases for J; bases not matched to a gene: 6. Germline V gives CDR1 DFQATT, CDR2 SNEGSKA (reference sequence). CDR3 size: 15 residues. CDR3 sequence: CSASQELAGAYEQYF. The CDR3 DNA reads TGCAGTGCTAGTCAAGAACTAGCGGGAGCCTACGAGCAGTACTTC.

The V gene is TRBV6-5, the J gene TRBJ2-7; 9 nucleotides align to TRBD1. Germline V gene sequence: CDR1 MNHEY, CDR2 SVGAGI. CDR3 length equals 13 residues. J was trimmed by 5 bases and V by 8 bases; bases with no gene match: 7. The DNA of the CDR3 is TGTGCCAGCGGGAACAGGGGGCTCCACGAGCAGTACTTC. Translated: CASGNRGLHEQYF.